This T cell receptor beta chain was identified in a study of long-term antiretroviral therapy in people with HIV. Study background: Samples collected earliest predate the 2015 immediate-ART recommendation by about a decade.

The run of the v3.0 immunoSEQ assay was at survey level. Assay used: immunoSEQ multiplex PCR; TCRdb lists only in-frame clones, some missing. Found here are about 21,000 clones, 82% of them singletons; the top ten hold 5.6%. Trimming at V came to 2 bases and at J to 10 bases, leaving 17 bases not matched to a gene. CDR1 and CDR2 (germline): SGHVS, FQNEAQ. The CDR3 sequence is 17 residues long. Here the sequenced sample was unsorted PBMCs, taken 0.2 years after starting antiretroviral therapy. The clonotype comes from a woman aged 30 to 39 with HIV. This sequence joins TRBV7-8 and TRBJ2-1; TRBD2 matches at 7 bases. CDR3: CASSLRTQVGRGGEQFF. The CDR3, as DNA: TGTGCCAGCAGCTTACGCACTCAAGTTGGGAGGGGAGGAGAGCAGTTCTTC.